This TCR beta chain derives from a study of regulatory T cells in long-lasting Graves disease. Overall study: Newly diagnosed Graves' patients took antithyroid drugs under 3 months.

Germline V gene lookup returns CDR1 SGHTA and CDR2 FQGNSA. The CDR3 spans 15 residues. The V and J ends lost 1 base and 1 base respectively, with 10 bases between them. Time point described: newly diagnosed GD, antithyroid drugs for less than 3 months. The TCR library was prepared using RNA isolated from PBMCs. Libraries of TCR beta came from iRepertoire HTBI primers plus Arm-PCR of CDR3 regions. Using its own MiXCR run on the multiplex PCR reads, TCRdb lists one record per CDR3 protein. The sample records 390,000 or so distinct CDR3 sequences, about 11% being singletons. The sample holds many counts of this clonotype. These same data were also listed under a study on T cells in Graves' hyperthyroidism and ophthalmopathy. Turning to that study: Uncontrolled infections, other autoimmune diseases, pregnancy or lactation led to exclusion of patients. A set of HTBI primers served as the primers for a first-round RT-PCR of the TCR CDR3.

The TCR was taken from a young woman with Graves disease. The V and J genes are TRBV7-2 and TRBJ1-2; no reliable D call. The sample in question was peripheral blood mononuclear cells (PBMCs), obtained at new diagnosis, from a patient treated with antithyroid drugs. The CDR3 loop is CASSLVGGSNYGYTF. The CDR3 coding sequence is TGTGCCAGCAGCTTAGTAGGAGGAAGTAACTATGGCTACACCTTC.